Following are 12 T cell receptor beta chains from one sample sequenced in a study of cytomegalovirus exposure and HLA in healthy donors. PCR amplification relied on 60 Vbeta primers (plus 13 Jbeta primers). Repertoires were generated with immunoSEQ multiplex PCR, while TCRdb's copy carries only in-frame clones and drops some. The sample contains more than 150,000 clones, more than 65% of which appear only once. The material sequenced was PBMCs. All receptors derive from a man aged 50-59 years in good health and CMV-seropositive.

V gene TRBV18 combines with J gene TRBJ1-2; a weak D match, TRBD1 (6 bases). V shed 3 bases and J shed 2 bases, with 13 bases lying between them. The CDR3 extends over 15 amino acids. Germline V gene lookup returns CDR1 KGHSH and CDR2 LQKENI. CDR3 residues: CASSPTGKQNYGYTF. CDR3 nucleotide sequence: TGTGCCAGCTCACCCACAGGGAAACAAAACTATGGCTACACCTTC. The full variable domain, with the rest looked up from reference TRBV18 and TRBJ1-2, is NAGVMQNPRHLVRRRGQEARLRCSPMKGHSHVYWYRQLPEEGLKFMVYLQKENIIDESGMPKERFSAEFPKEGPSILRIQQVVRGDSAAYFCASSPTGKQNYGYTFGSGTRLTVV.

The chain joins TRBV6-1 to TRBJ2-7; D is uncertain. The V gene's germline CDR1 is MNHNS and CDR2 SASEGT. V was cut by 1 base and J by 4 bases, with 11 bases left in between. The CDR3 is 14 amino acids. CDR3 residues: CASSEGASLYEQYF. DNA for the CDR3: TGTGCCAGCAGTGAAGGGGCTTCCCTTTACGAGCAGTACTTC.

The genes are TRBV7-9 and TRBJ2-1; 9 positions match TRBD2. CDR1 and CDR2 from the germline V gene are SEHNR and FQNEAQ (reference sequence). CDR3 length: 16 residues. Trimming removed 6 bases from V and 2 bases from J; junction bases left unmatched: 8. CDR3 sequence: CASSSPGLATYNEQFF. DNA of the CDR3: TGTGCCAGCAGTTCACCGGGACTAGCAACCTACAATGAGCAGTTCTTC.

The rearrangement uses TRBV7-3 and TRBJ1-1; TRBD1 is a possible D gene (6 bases). V dropped 5 bases and J dropped 10 bases, with 23 bases sitting between them. The CDR3 extends over 15 amino acids. The germline V gene has CDR1 SGHTA and CDR2 FQGTGA. CDR3 nucleotide sequence: TGTGCCAGCAGCCCCGTGGGAATTGGGGTACAGGGAGCTTTCTTT. Its protein is CASSPVGIGVQGAFF.

The sample holds a few counts of this clone. The chain carries TRBV4-1 and TRBJ1-2; D may be TRBD1 (5 bases). Trimming took 3 bases from V and 7 from J, leaving 12 bases between them. Germline CDR1 reads MGHRA; CDR2 reads YSYEKL. The CDR3 spans 13 residues. The CDR3 DNA reads as TGCGCCAGCAGCCAGCGGGGGTTCGGTGGCTACACCTTC. Its protein is CASSQRGFGGYTF.

The chain has TRBV15 and TRBJ1-5; D uncertain. The CDR3 runs to 13 residues. V shed 5 bases and J shed 6 bases, with 11 bases lying between them. Looked up from germline, CDR1 is LNHNV and CDR2 is YYDKDF (reference sequence). The DNA of the CDR3 is TGTGCCACCAGCCTCAACAGTTTTCAGCCCCAGCATTTT. This encodes CATSLNSFQPQHF.

V is TRBV28 and J is TRBJ1-5, with TRBD1 as a possible D gene (5 bases). Germline V gene lookup returns CDR1 MDHEN and CDR2 SYDVKM. There are 13 residues in the CDR3. Trimming took off 5 bases at V and 4 bases at J, with 9 bases between the two ends. The CDR3 here is CASSGHPNQPQHF. Written as DNA, the CDR3 is TGTGCCAGCAGTGGACACCCTAATCAGCCCCAGCATTTT.

This chain uses TRBV7-9 with TRBJ1-2, with D possibly TRBD1 on 6 matching bases. Germline V CDR1 and CDR2: SEHNR, FQNEAQ (reference sequence). Between the trimmed V and J ends, which lost 2 bases and 0 bases, there was a span of 13 bases. The CDR3 covers 16 residues. The CDR3 here is CASSLYRDPANYGYTF. DNA of the CDR3: TGTGCCAGCAGCTTATACAGGGACCCCGCTAACTATGGCTACACCTTC. Full variable domain (missing parts from reference TRBV7-9 and TRBJ1-2): DTGVSQNPRHKITKRGQNVTFRCDPISEHNRLYWYRQTLGQGPEFLTYFQNEAQLEKSRLLSDRFSAERPKGSFSTLEIQRTEQGDSAMYLCASSLYRDPANYGYTFGSGTRLTVV.

The rearrangement links TRBV5-6 to TRBJ1-2; the D is unclear. V lost 2 bases and J lost 8, with 10 bases in between. Germline V gives CDR1 SGHDT, CDR2 YYEEEE. The CDR3 covers 12 residues. The CDR3 loop reads CASSFPGRGYTF. The CDR3 nucleotides read TGTGCCAGCAGCTTCCCAGGTCGGGGCTACACCTTC. The entire variable domain, with the rest obtained from reference TRBV5-6 and TRBJ1-2, is as follows: DAGVTQSPTHLIKTRGQQVTLRCSPKSGHDTVSWYQQALGQGPQFIFQYYEEEERQRGNFPDRFSGHQFPNYSSELNVNALLLGDSALYLCASSFPGRGYTFGSGTRLTVV.

This sequence joins TRBV5-4 and TRBJ2-3; the match to TRBD1 covers 7 bases. The CDR3 has 14 residues. The J segment lost 0 bases and the V segment lost 3 bases, leaving 1 base of the junction unmatched. The germline V gene encodes CDR1 SGHNT and CDR2 YYREEE (reference sequence). The CDR3 reads CASSSTGSTDTQYF. The CDR3, as DNA: TGTGCCAGCAGCTCGACAGGGAGCACAGATACGCAGTATTTT. Supplemented by reference TRBV5-4 and TRBJ2-3, the full variable domain reads ETGVTQSPTHLIKTRGQQVTLRCSSQSGHNTVSWYQQALGQGPQFIFQYYREEENGRGNFPPRFSGLQFPNYSSELNVNALELDDSALYLCASSSTGSTDTQYFGPGTRLTVL.

This chain joins TRBV4-3 and TRBJ2-1, with TRBD2 as a possible D gene (5 bases). Germline lookup yields CDR1 LGHNA and CDR2 YSLEER. The ends were cut back, 1 base at V and 4 bases at J, with 14 bases in the middle. The CDR3 has 16 residues. In nucleotides, the CDR3 is TGCGCCAGCAGCCAAGGAGGAGGCGGAGGTTACAATGAGCAGTTCTTC. Translated, it gives CASSQGGGGGYNEQFF.

This clone was counted a few times. Other DNA sequences in the same sample also yield this CDR3. The chain joins TRBV6-5 to TRBJ1-5; D is perhaps TRBD1 (6 bases). CDR3 length equals 14 residues. Germline V gives CDR1 MNHEY, CDR2 SVGAGI. Trimming cost V 5 bases and J 5 bases, with 13 bases left between them. The CDR3 DNA reads as TGTGCCAGCAGTCTTACAGGGTCAGATCAGCCCCAGCATTTT. This translates into CASSLTGSDQPQHF.